The 25 T cell receptor beta chains below all came from one sample that was sequenced in a study of CD8 T cells in Susac syndrome. Reverse transcription of roughly 0.45 to 1 ug RNA was performed with random hexamers. MiXCR, run by TCRdb on the immunoSEQ multiplex PCR reads, gives a single entry per CDR3 protein. Here the sample spans 300,000 or so distinct CDR3 sequences, about 91% being singletons. Sequenced: CD4+ T cells from PBMCs. The origin of the receptors is a human donor with multiple sclerosis.

The rearrangement links TRBV5-6 to TRBJ2-1; no definite D call. The CDR3 spans 14 residues. The V end lost 1 base, the J end lost 10 bases, and 15 bases lay between the germline ends. Looked up from germline, CDR1 is SGHDT and CDR2 is YYEEEE. The CDR3 DNA reads TGTGCCAGCAGCTTGCGTGGGGTTGTGGGCGAGCAGTTCTTC. Residues: CASSLRGVVGEQFF.

CDR3: CSARGGGRAEGSTDTQYF. The CDR3 nucleotides read TGCAGTGCTAGAGGGGGCGGGAGGGCCGAAGGGAGCACAGATACGCAGTATTTT. The chain carries TRBV20-1 and TRBJ2-3; 9 nucleotides agree with TRBD2. Trimming removed 1 base from V and 0 bases from J; junction bases left unmatched: 11. Per germline, CDR1 DFQATT and CDR2 SNEGSKA (reference sequence). The CDR3 covers 18 residues.

The chain has TRBV29-1 and TRBJ1-5; a weak D match, TRBD1 (5 bases). CDR3 size: 13 residues. V was shortened by 6 bases and J by 3 bases, with 12 bases between the two germline ends. Germline V gene sequence: CDR1 SQVTM, CDR2 ANQGSEA. Here the CDR3 DNA reads TGCAGCGTAGGGGCGGGCCCCAATCAGCCCCAGCATTTT. This gives the protein CSVGAGPNQPQHF. Together with reference TRBV29-1 and TRBJ1-5, the CDR3 gives the full variable domain: SAVISQKPSRDICQRGTSLTIQCQVDSQVTMMFWYRQQPGQSLTLIATANQGSEATYESGFVIDKFPISRPNLTFSTLTVSNMSPEDSSIYLCSVGAGPNQPQHFGDGTRLSIL.

CDR3 sequence reads: CASSSTKLAGVDNEQFF. For the CDR3, the DNA is TGTGCCAGCAGCAGCACCAAACTAGCGGGAGTGGACAATGAGCAGTTCTTC. This rearrangement joins TRBV11-1 to TRBJ2-1; TRBD2 matches 11 bases. CDR1 is SGHAT, CDR2 FQDESV, per germline (reference sequence). The trim removed 5 bases at V and 5 bases at J, leaving 11 bases unmatched. This CDR3 comprises 17 residues.

The rearrangement links TRBV9 to TRBJ2-1; D tentatively fits TRBD1 or TRBD2 (5 bases each). CDR1 and CDR2 from the germline V gene are SGDLS and YYNGEE. V dropped 8 bases and J dropped 1 base, with 13 bases sitting between them. The CDR3 runs to 14 residues. As DNA, the CDR3 is TGTGCCAGGGGGGACGGATATTCCTACAATGAGCAGTTCTTC. Translated: CARGDGYSYNEQFF.

This clonotype was picked up a small number of times. The chain carries TRBV11-2 and TRBJ2-1; D gene ambiguous. Germline values: CDR1 SGHAT, CDR2 FQNNGV. This CDR3 has 11 amino acids. V was trimmed by 5 bases and J by 4 bases, leaving 3 bases between them. This CDR3 reads CASSAYNEQFF. The CDR3, as DNA: TGTGCCAGCAGCGCGTACAATGAGCAGTTCTTC.

The rearrangement uses TRBV7-2 and TRBJ2-7, with 7 positions matching TRBD1. Germline loops: CDR1 SGHTA, CDR2 FQGNSA. With 4 bases clipped from V and 0 bases from J, the junction kept 6 bases outside the gene matches. This CDR3 has 15 residues. The CDR3 is CASSSMGQISYEQYF. The CDR3 region has the DNA TGTGCCAGCAGCTCCATGGGACAGATCTCCTACGAGCAGTACTTC.

This clonotype showed up just once. The chain carries TRBV29-1 and TRBJ1-4; D is unclear. Trimming left V 6 bases short and J 0 bases short, with 11 bases between. Germline-derived CDR1 and CDR2 are SQVTM and ANQGSEA. CDR3 length equals 14 residues. The DNA of the CDR3 is TGCAGCGTCCGGGAACGGGCAACTAATGAAAAACTGTTTTTT. This encodes CSVRERATNEKLFF.

The chain combines TRBV5-1 with TRBJ2-7, with D possibly TRBD1 on 5 matching bases. V was clipped by 4 bases and J by 0 bases, with 11 bases between them. Germline V gene lookup returns CDR1 SGHRS and CDR2 YFSETQ. The CDR3 has 14 residues. CDR3 nucleotide sequence: TGCGCCAGCAGCGTGGACATTAACTCCTACGAGCAGTACTTC. Protein sequence: CASSVDINSYEQYF.

CDR3: CASSFRDRNTGELFF. In DNA, the CDR3 is TGTGCCAGCAGCTTCAGAGACAGGAACACCGGGGAGCTGTTTTTT. The chain links TRBV7-8 to TRBJ2-2; D possibly corresponds to TRBD1 (5 bases). V dropped 3 bases and J dropped 1 base, with 9 bases sitting between them. Germline lookup yields CDR1 SGHVS and CDR2 FQNEAQ. The CDR3 has 15 residues.

The DNA for the CDR3 is TGTGCCAGCAACCCAGGGCGGGGAGTGCGCGATGAGCAGTTCTTC. Its translation is CASNPGRGVRDEQFF. The chain combines TRBV9 with TRBJ2-1; a possible D gene is TRBD2 (6 bases). The CDR3 has 15 residues. V was shortened by 6 bases and J by 8 bases, with 21 bases between the two germline ends. The germline V gene has CDR1 SGDLS and CDR2 YYNGEE.

The rearrangement links TRBV11-1 to TRBJ2-7; D tentatively fits TRBD1 or TRBD2 (5 bases each). Germline CDR1 reads SGHAT; CDR2 reads FQDESV (reference sequence). Trimming removed 1 base from V and 2 bases from J, with 12 bases in between. The CDR3 is made up of 15 amino acids. CDR3 coding DNA: TGTGCCAGCAGCTTAGTGGGGACGGATCCCTACGAGCAGTACTTC. Translating it yields CASSLVGTDPYEQYF.

The rearrangement uses TRBV7-8 and TRBJ1-1; D gene ambiguous. CDR3 length equals 14 residues. The ends were cut back, 0 bases at V and 4 bases at J, with 9 bases in the middle. The germline V gene encodes CDR1 SGHVS and CDR2 FQNEAQ. The CDR3, as DNA: TGTGCCAGCAGCTTAGCTCGAGGGTCCACTGAAGCTTTCTTT. The encoded protein is CASSLARGSTEAFF. Based on the CDR3 plus reference TRBV7-8 and TRBJ1-1, the full variable domain is GAGVSQSPRYKVAKRGQDVALRCDPISGHVSLFWYQQALGQGPEFLTYFQNEAQLDKSGLPSDRFFAERPEGSVSTLKIQRTQQEDSAVYLCASSLARGSTEAFFGQGTRLTVV.

This chain joins TRBV5-4 and TRBJ1-4, with 7 bases matching TRBD1. J gave up 7 bases and V 4 bases, and 4 bases lay outside the gene matches. Germline-derived CDR1 and CDR2 are SGHNT and YYREEE (reference sequence). The CDR3 extends over 13 amino acids. The chain's CDR3 is CASSRDSGEKLFF. The CDR3 DNA reads TGTGCCAGCAGCCGGGACAGTGGTGAAAAACTGTTTTTT.

This rearrangement joins TRBV5-1 to TRBJ2-7, with TRBD2 as a possible D gene (5 bases). Trimming removed 2 bases at V and 2 bases at J, with 14 bases between. This CDR3 is built from 15 residues. The germline CDR1 and CDR2 sequences are SGHRS and YFSETQ. CDR3 sequence (DNA): TGCGCCAGCAGCTTACGAGGGATCGTGCCCTACGAGCAGTACTTC. It encodes CASSLRGIVPYEQYF.

V and J are TRBV12-3 or TRBV12-4 and TRBJ1-4; D call uncertain. V shed 6 bases and J shed 14 bases, with 19 bases lying between them. The CDR3 has 13 amino acids. This CDR3 reads CASSQSDGVMLFF. CDR3 bases: TGTGCCAGCAGCCAATCCGACGGGGTGATGCTGTTTTTT.

The rearrangement joins TRBV9 to TRBJ2-1, with 9 positions matching TRBD2. V was clipped by 0 bases and J by 12 bases; unmatched bases: 7. Germline loops: CDR1 SGDLS, CDR2 YYNGEE. The CDR3 sequence is 14 residues long. Here the CDR3 reads CASSVATGAGGQFF. The CDR3 nucleotides read TGTGCCAGCAGCGTAGCTACAGGAGCGGGGGGGCAGTTCTTC. The variable domain in full, completed from reference TRBV9 and TRBJ2-1, reads DSGVTQTPKHLITATGQRVTLRCSPRSGDLSVYWYQQSLDQGLQFLIQYYNGEERAKGNILERFSAQQFPDLHSELNLSSLELGDSALYFCASSVATGAGGQFFGPGTRLTVL.

This clonotype has only a few counts. V usage is TRBV29-1 and J usage is TRBJ2-2, with 9 bases matching TRBD1. This CDR3 is built from 14 residues. V gave up 5 bases and J gave up 5 bases; unmatched junction bases: 6. The germline V gene encodes CDR1 SQVTM and CDR2 ANQGSEA. CDR3 bases: TGCAGCGTTAGGGGACAGGGAAGAACCGGGGAGCTGTTTTTT. Its translation is CSVRGQGRTGELFF.

Only one count was recorded for this clonotype. V and J are TRBV5-6 and TRBJ2-1; 11 positions agree with TRBD2. Germline CDR1 SGHDT, CDR2 YYEEEE. With V trimmed by 4 bases and J by 2 bases, 11 bases remained unmatched. This CDR3 comprises 18 residues. The CDR3: CASSLGLAGGRTYNEQFF. The CDR3 region has the DNA TGTGCCAGCAGCCTGGGCCTAGCGGGGGGACGTACCTACAATGAGCAGTTCTTC.

This clonotype was seen a single time. This chain uses TRBV5-1 with TRBJ1-1; 8 bases fit TRBD1. Germline V lookup: CDR1 SGHRS, CDR2 YFSETQ. The CDR3 contains 15 residues. V lost 1 base, J lost 5 bases, and 7 bases stayed unmatched. CDR3 sequence: CASSLPDRAGTEAFF. CDR3 nucleotide sequence: TGCGCCAGCAGCTTGCCGGACAGGGCGGGAACTGAAGCTTTCTTT.

This chain uses TRBV12-3 or TRBV12-4 with TRBJ1-2, with unresolved D. The CDR3 contains 13 residues. Between the trimmed V and J ends, which lost 3 bases and 4 bases, there was a span of 9 bases. The CDR3 loop is CASSFGRIYGYTF. The CDR3 nucleotides are TGTGCCAGCAGTTTTGGTAGGATCTATGGCTACACCTTC.

This clonotype was found once. J is TRBJ1-5 and V is TRBV20-1, with a weak D call TRBD1 (5 bases). Trimming cost V 3 bases and J 1 base, with 7 bases left between them. The CDR3 length is 13 residues. Germline V lookup: CDR1 DFQATT, CDR2 SNEGSKA (reference sequence). The CDR3 DNA reads as TGCAGTGCTAGTGGGGGGAGCAATCAGCCCCAGCATTTT. Amino acid sequence: CSASGGSNQPQHF.

CDR3 region: CASSRQHTIQETQYF. CDR3 nucleotide sequence: TGTGCCAGTAGCCGACAGCATACTATCCAAGAGACCCAGTACTTC. The V gene is TRBV19, the J gene TRBJ2-5; D possibly corresponds to TRBD1 (5 bases). Looked up from germline, CDR1 is LNHDA and CDR2 is SQIVND (reference sequence). CDR3 length: 15 residues. V lost 6 bases to trimming and J lost 1 base, with 15 bases between them.

The V and J genes are TRBV6-1 and TRBJ2-7; 8 bases are shared with TRBD2. This CDR3 contains 15 residues. Germline-derived CDR1 and CDR2 are MNHNS and SASEGT. The junction had 5 bases not matched to a gene; V was cut back by 4 bases and J by 0 bases. CDR3 DNA sequence: TGTGCCAGCAGTGTTGGCGGGGGGAGCTCCTACGAGCAGTACTTC. Translating it yields CASSVGGGSSYEQYF.

This clonotype is a singleton in its sample. The rearrangement links TRBV5-4 to TRBJ2-2, with D perhaps matching TRBD1 or TRBD2 (5 bases each). Looked up from germline, CDR1 is SGHNT and CDR2 is YYREEE (reference sequence). The CDR3 length is 16 residues. V shed 4 bases and J shed 0 bases, with 13 bases lying between them. In DNA, the CDR3 is TGTGCCAGCAGCAACTTGGGGGTAGCGAACACCGGGGAGCTGTTTTTT. Translated, it gives CASSNLGVANTGELFF.